Detailed here is one TCR beta chain. Antigen unknown. Libraries were prepared by immunoSEQ multiplex PCR; TCRdb keeps only in-frame clonotypes and omits some of them. The table has roughly 56,000 clones, more than 75% seen once. These data come from a study of OX40 agonist ivuxolimab in advanced cancers. Findings of the study overall: Expanded clones belonging to CD8+ T cells outnumbered, on average, those of CD4+.

Peripheral blood came from all dose cohorts at three timepoints. Material: CD4+ or CD8+ T cells sorted from blood, obtained in a trial of the OX40 agonist ivuxolimab. This TCR was sampled from an adult with an advanced solid tumor such as melanoma, head and neck, liver or kidney cancer.

CDR3 sequence reads: CATAGRRPPYEQYF. For the CDR3, the DNA is TGTGCCACCGCCGGCAGGAGACCACCCTACGAGCAGTACTTC. The rearrangement uses TRBV6-1 and TRBJ2-7, with D unresolved. CDR1 and CDR2 (germline): MNHNS, SASEGT. There are 14 residues in the CDR3. V lost 10 bases to trimming and J lost 2 bases, with 18 bases between them.